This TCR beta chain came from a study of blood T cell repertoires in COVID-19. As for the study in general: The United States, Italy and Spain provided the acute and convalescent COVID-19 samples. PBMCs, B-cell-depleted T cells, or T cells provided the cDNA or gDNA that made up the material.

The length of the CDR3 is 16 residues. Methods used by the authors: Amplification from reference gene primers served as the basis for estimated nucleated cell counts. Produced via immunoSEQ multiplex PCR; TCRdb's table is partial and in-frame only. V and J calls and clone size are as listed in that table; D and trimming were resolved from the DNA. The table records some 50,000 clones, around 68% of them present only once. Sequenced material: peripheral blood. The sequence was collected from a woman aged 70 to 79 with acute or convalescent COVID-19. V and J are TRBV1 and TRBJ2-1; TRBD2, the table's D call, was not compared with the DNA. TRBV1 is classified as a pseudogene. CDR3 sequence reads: CTSSRVGTSGDNEQFF. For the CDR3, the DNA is TGCACCAGCAGCCGAGTAGGGACTAGCGGAGACAATGAGCAGTTCTTC.